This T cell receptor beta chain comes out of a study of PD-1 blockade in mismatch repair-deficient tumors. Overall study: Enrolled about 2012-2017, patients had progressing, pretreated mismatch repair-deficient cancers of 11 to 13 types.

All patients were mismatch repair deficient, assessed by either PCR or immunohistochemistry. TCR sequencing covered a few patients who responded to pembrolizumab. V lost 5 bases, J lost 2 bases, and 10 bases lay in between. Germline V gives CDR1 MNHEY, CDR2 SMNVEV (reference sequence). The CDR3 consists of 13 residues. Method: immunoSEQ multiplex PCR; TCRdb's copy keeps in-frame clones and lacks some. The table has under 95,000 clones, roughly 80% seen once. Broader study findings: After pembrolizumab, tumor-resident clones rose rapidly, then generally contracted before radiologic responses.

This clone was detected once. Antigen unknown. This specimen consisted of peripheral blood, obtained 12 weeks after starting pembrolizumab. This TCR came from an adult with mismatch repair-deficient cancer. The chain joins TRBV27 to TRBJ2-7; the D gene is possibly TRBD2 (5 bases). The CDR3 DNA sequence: TGTGCCAGCAGTCCCACGGGAACCTACGAGCAGTACTTC. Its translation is CASSPTGTYEQYF.